The rows below give T cell receptor beta chains drawn from one sample of a study of identical twins. TCRdb re-derived calls from the 5' RACE reads in MiXCR, one entry per CDR3 protein. The sample includes around 300,000 distinct CDR3 sequences, about 8.9% of them seen just once. These data were also filed under a second study, of yellow fever vaccine responses in identical twins.

Sample: memory (CD45RO+) T cells sorted from blood. The receptor source for this set is a young woman in good health. The CDR3 runs from the conserved cysteine through the conserved F or W. D genes are given only for firm matches. For some rows the clone size is stated as once, few or many, or as a class when expanded; others skip it.

d_call | j_call | clone_size | v_call | cdr3_nt | cdr3_aa
TRBD1 | TRBJ1-3 | - | TRBV7-8 | TGTGCCAGCAGCTCAGGGACAGCGGGGGGCACCATATATTTT | CASSSGTAGGTIYF
TRBD1 | TRBJ2-2 | many | TRBV25-1 | TGTGCCAGCAACCCCATGACAGGGGCCGGGGAGCTGTTTTTT | CASNPMTGAGELFF
TRBD1 | TRBJ1-4 | few | TRBV20-1 | TGCAGTGCTACCCCCGGGACAGCTAATGAAAAACTGTTTTTT | CSATPGTANEKLFF
TRBD2 | TRBJ2-7 | few | TRBV6-1 | TGTGCCAGCTGGCAGGGACTAGCGCCGTACGAGCAGTACTTC | CASWQGLAPYEQYF
TRBD1 | TRBJ1-1 | few | TRBV29-1 | TGCAGCGTTGTTGATCAGGGGGGCACTGAAGCTTTCTTT | CSVVDQGGTEAFF
- | TRBJ2-5 | many | TRBV24-1 | TGTGCCACCAGTGACTCGACATTGGCAAAGTCGACCCAGTACTTC | CATSDSTLAKSTQYF
- | TRBJ2-5 | many | TRBV29-1 | TGCAGCGTTGGAGGGGAAGAGACCCAGTACTTC | CSVGGEETQYF
TRBD2 | TRBJ2-5 | few | TRBV6-1 | TGTGCCAGCATCGGACTAGCCGGAACACTTCAAGAGACCCAGTACTTC | CASIGLAGTLQETQYF
- | TRBJ2-2 | many | TRBV5-1 | TGCGCCAGCAGCTTGGGGCCAAACACCGGGGAGCTGTTTTTT | CASSLGPNTGELFF
- | TRBJ1-2 | - | TRBV10-2 | TGCGCCAGCAGGAGAGGCAGAGAATCTATGGGCTACACCTTC | CASRRGRESMGYTF
- | TRBJ2-3 | few | TRBV18 | TGTGCCAGCTCGCCTCCGGGACTCAACCCTGCGGATACGCAGTATTTT | CASSPPGLNPADTQYF
- | TRBJ2-1 | - | TRBV18 | TGTGCCAGCTCACCATGGGGAAATGAGCAGTTCTTC | CASSPWGNEQFF
TRBD1 | TRBJ1-2 | many | TRBV2 | TGTGCCAGCAGTGGCGGACAGGGGCCCTTCTATGGCTACACCTTC | CASSGGQGPFYGYTF
TRBD2 | TRBJ2-1 | many | TRBV20-1 | TGCAGTGCTGACCCCCCTAGCGGGATGGGTTACAATGAGCAGTTCTTC | CSADPPSGMGYNEQFF
TRBD2 | TRBJ2-3 | many | TRBV7-2 | TGTGCCAGCAGCCAACTAGCGGGAGTAGGAGATACGCAGTATTTT | CASSQLAGVGDTQYF
- | TRBJ2-3 | - | TRBV6-2/TRBV6-3 | TGTGCCAGCAGTTACCCCCGTGGCAGGGGTTCGGCAGATACGCAGTATTTT | CASSYPRGRGSADTQYF
- | TRBJ2-1 | - | TRBV20-1 | TGCGGTGCTAGAGCCGGGACCCTCCTCGATGAGCAGTTCTTC | CGARAGTLLDEQFF
TRBD1 | TRBJ2-1 | - | TRBV6-5 | TGTGCCAGCAGTACATCGGACAGGGGAGTCTACAATGAGCAGTTCTTC | CASSTSDRGVYNEQFF
- | TRBJ2-5 | many | TRBV2 | TGTGCCAGCAGCGCAAATACAGGGTCCCGAGAGACCCAGTACTTC | CASSANTGSRETQYF
- | TRBJ2-1 | many | TRBV2 | TGTGCCAGAGGGGGGACTGCCGCCTACAATGAGCAGTTCTTC | CARGGTAAYNEQFF
- | TRBJ2-7 | many | TRBV7-9 | TGTGCCAGCAGTTTTGGCGGGGTGCAGTACTTC | CASSFGGVQYF
- | TRBJ2-1 | many | TRBV13 | TGTGCCAGCAGCCCGGGTCGTTTGGCTCCCTACAATGAGCAGTTCTTC | CASSPGRLAPYNEQFF
TRBD1 | TRBJ1-4 | - | TRBV5-6 | TGTGCCAGCAGCCCGGGGACAGTTGAAAAACTGTTTTTT | CASSPGTVEKLFF
- | TRBJ2-1 | many | TRBV27 | TGTGCCACCGGGGGCCGGAGCTCCTACAATGAGCAGTTCTTC | CATGGRSSYNEQFF
TRBD2 | TRBJ2-1 | - | TRBV6-1 | TGTGCCAGCAGTCCCCCCGGGACTAGAGGGTACAATGAGCAGTTCTTC | CASSPPGTRGYNEQFF
- | TRBJ2-1 | many | TRBV7-9 | TGTGCCAGCAGCCCGGTTGATGAGGGGGCCTACAATGAGCAGTTCTTC | CASSPVDEGAYNEQFF
TRBD2 | TRBJ2-3 | few | TRBV11-2 | TGTGCCAGCAGCCTGAGATCTAGCGGGAGGGCCTCTACGATTCGGGATACGCAGTATTTT | CASSLRSSGRASTIRDTQYF
- | TRBJ2-1 | few | TRBV6-1 | TGTGCCAGCAGTCGAGAGCGGAATTCCTACAATGAGCAGTTCTTC | CASSRERNSYNEQFF
- | TRBJ1-5 | many | TRBV5-1 | TGCGCCAGCAGCTTGGCCCCGACCGGGGGTATGCGCAATCAGCCCCAGCATTTT | CASSLAPTGGMRNQPQHF
TRBD1 | TRBJ2-2 | many | TRBV5-8 | TGTGCCAGCAGCTTGTTCGGGACAGGGGTGGACGGGGAGCTGTTTTTT | CASSLFGTGVDGELFF
- | TRBJ1-6 | few | TRBV15 | TGTGCCACCAGAGGTGCGGTTTACTCACCCCTCCACTTT | CATRGAVYSPLHF
- | TRBJ2-1 | - | TRBV5-1 | TGCGCCAGCACCTTGGGGGGCGCGTCCTCCTACAATGAGCAGTTCTTC | CASTLGGASSYNEQFF
TRBD2 | TRBJ2-1 | many | TRBV20-1 | TGCAGTGCTAGGGGCGGGGGGAATGAGCAGTTCTTC | CSARGGGNEQFF
TRBD2 | TRBJ2-4 | few | TRBV20-1 | TGCAGTGCTAGATTGGGGGGGGCCAAAAACATTCAGTACTTC | CSARLGGAKNIQYF
- | TRBJ2-1 | many | TRBV24-1 | TGTGCCACCAGTGATTTGCAGGGGTCCACTGAGCAGTTCTTC | CATSDLQGSTEQFF
TRBD2 | TRBJ2-1 | many | TRBV7-9 | TGTGCCAGCCGAATTAGCGGGGGCCCCGGGAATGAGCAGTTCTTC | CASRISGGPGNEQFF
- | TRBJ2-1 | - | TRBV4-1 | TGCGCCAGCAGCCATGACAGTTGGAATCTATCCTACAATGAGCAGTTCTTC | CASSHDSWNLSYNEQFF
TRBD2 | TRBJ2-7 | few | TRBV11-2 | TGTGCCAGCAGCTTAGTCCCTAGCGGGAGCCCCTACGAGCAGTACTTC | CASSLVPSGSPYEQYF
- | TRBJ2-1 | few | TRBV21-1 | TGTGCCAGCAGCAAGGGCCACAATGAGCAGTTCTTC | CASSKGHNEQFF
TRBD2 | TRBJ2-3 | - | TRBV10-3 | TGTGCCATCACCCGGACTAGCGGGGGTTCGGCCCCCGATACGCAGTATTTT | CAITRTSGGSAPDTQYF
- | TRBJ2-5 | few | TRBV7-2 | TGTGCCAGCAGCTTCCGTGGCAGGGAAGAGACCCAGTACTTC | CASSFRGREETQYF
- | TRBJ2-1 | - | TRBV20-1 | TGCAGTGCTAGAGATCTGAAGGGGGGATACAATGAGCAGTTCTTC | CSARDLKGGYNEQFF
TRBD2 | TRBJ2-3 | many | TRBV12-3/TRBV12-4 | TGTGCCAGCAGCAATCCTAGCGGACATACAGATACGCAGTATTTT | CASSNPSGHTDTQYF
- | TRBJ2-3 | few | TRBV7-3 | TGTGCCAGCAGCTTATTCGAGGGGGATACGCAGTATTTT | CASSLFEGDTQYF